This T cell receptor (beta chain) was captured by sequencing in a study of neurological immune-mediated disorders. CDR3 length equals 15 residues. V was pared by 2 bases and J by 8 bases, with 16 bases between. This clonotype was seen at least ten times. TCRdb re-analysed the 5' RACE reads in MiXCR, keeping a single row per CDR3 protein. The data show 90,000 to 150,000 distinct CDR3 sequences, roughly 3.2% seen once. The chain couples TRBV12-3 or TRBV12-4 to TRBJ2-1; D gene ambiguous. This TCR derives from a woman between 25 and 40 years old with multiple sclerosis. Sequencing was carried out using PBMCs. CDR3 protein: CASSLRPSVIHEQFF. The CDR3 coding sequence is TGTGCCAGCAGTTTAAGGCCCTCGGTGATCCATGAGCAGTTCTTC.